This is a list of T cell receptor beta chains from one sample in a study of blood T cell repertoires in COVID-19. Clones were sequenced by immunoSEQ multiplex PCR, and TCRdb holds only the in-frame ones, with some missing. The sample records hundreds of thousands of clones, about four fifths being singletons. Sequences were obtained from peripheral blood. These receptors were collected from a woman in her seventies with acute or convalescent COVID-19. The CDR3 runs from the conserved cysteine through the conserved F or W. The D gene is left open where the match is weak. Part of the rows lack a size; the others show once, few, many or a class for expanded clones.

clone_size: .; d_call: .; j_call: TRBJ2-5; v_call: TRBV28; cdr3_nt: TGTGCCAGCAGTCTCCCGGGGTCGGCGGGAGAGACCCAGTACTTC; cdr3_aa: CASSLPGSAGETQYF
clone_size: .; d_call: .; j_call: TRBJ1-1; v_call: TRBV4-3; cdr3_nt: TGCGCCAGCAGCCAAGTTAGAGGGGGTCCGTGGAACACTGAAGCTTTCTTT; cdr3_aa: CASSQVRGGPWNTEAFF
clone_size: .; d_call: .; j_call: TRBJ1-5; v_call: TRBV5-8; cdr3_nt: TGTGCCAGCAGCTCGACATCGTTCAATCAGCCCCAGCATTTT; cdr3_aa: CASSSTSFNQPQHF
clone_size: .; d_call: TRBD1; j_call: TRBJ1-5; v_call: TRBV6-5; cdr3_nt: TGTGCCAGCAGTTACTCAGGGACAGGGGGCAATCAGCCCCAGCATTTT; cdr3_aa: CASSYSGTGGNQPQHF
clone_size: .; d_call: .; j_call: TRBJ1-2; v_call: TRBV7-8; cdr3_nt: TGTGCCAGCAGCATAAAAGGGGTTGACTATGGCTACACCTTC; cdr3_aa: CASSIKGVDYGYTF
clone_size: .; d_call: TRBD1; j_call: TRBJ1-6; v_call: TRBV7-9; cdr3_nt: TGTGCCAGCAGTCCGAAGACAGGGGTTTCACCCCTCCACTTT; cdr3_aa: CASSPKTGVSPLHF
clone_size: .; d_call: TRBD1; j_call: TRBJ1-2; v_call: TRBV4-1; cdr3_nt: TGCGCCAGCAGCCAAGTAACAGGGGGCTTTGGCTATGGCTACACCTTC; cdr3_aa: CASSQVTGGFGYGYTF
clone_size: .; d_call: TRBD2; j_call: TRBJ2-3; v_call: TRBV5-1; cdr3_nt: TGCGCCAGCACCCCCATAGCGGGGGGCCCAGATACGCAGTATTTT; cdr3_aa: CASTPIAGGPDTQYF
clone_size: .; d_call: .; j_call: TRBJ2-2; v_call: TRBV4-3; cdr3_nt: TGCGCCAGCAGCCAAGATCGGTTCACCGGGGAGCTGTTTTTT; cdr3_aa: CASSQDRFTGELFF
clone_size: .; d_call: TRBD2; j_call: TRBJ2-1; v_call: TRBV28; cdr3_nt: TGTGCCAGCTTCGTTGCGGGGGGAGGAAATGAGCAGTTCTTC; cdr3_aa: CASFVAGGGNEQFF
clone_size: .; d_call: TRBD1; j_call: TRBJ1-6; v_call: TRBV18; cdr3_nt: TGTGCCAGCTCCCCGACAGGGGGTGATTCACCCCTCCACTTT; cdr3_aa: CASSPTGGDSPLHF
clone_size: few; d_call: .; j_call: TRBJ1-2; v_call: TRBV29-1; cdr3_nt: TGCAGCGTTACCCCGGGGACATATGGCTACACCTTC; cdr3_aa: CSVTPGTYGYTF
clone_size: .; d_call: .; j_call: TRBJ2-1; v_call: TRBV4-3; cdr3_nt: TGCGCCAGCAGCAGGGGTGATGGATACAATGAGCAGTTCTTC; cdr3_aa: CASSRGDGYNEQFF
clone_size: .; d_call: TRBD2; j_call: TRBJ2-1; v_call: TRBV10-3; cdr3_nt: TGTGCCATCAGAGCTCTAGCGGGCAATGAGCAGTTCTTC; cdr3_aa: CAIRALAGNEQFF
clone_size: many; d_call: TRBD1; j_call: TRBJ1-6; v_call: TRBV28; cdr3_nt: TGTGCCAGCAGTTGGGGGACAGGGGGCCTTCTAAATAGATCCCTCCACTTT; cdr3_aa: CASSWGTGGLLNRSLHF
clone_size: .; d_call: TRBD1; j_call: TRBJ1-1; v_call: TRBV28; cdr3_nt: TGTGCCAGCACACGTTTTCCAGGGGGCACGAACACTGAAGCTTTCTTT; cdr3_aa: CASTRFPGGTNTEAFF
clone_size: .; d_call: .; j_call: TRBJ1-1; v_call: TRBV29-1; cdr3_nt: TGCAGCGTTGAAGATCCCAGGGGAGCTTTCTTT; cdr3_aa: CSVEDPRGAFF
clone_size: once; d_call: TRBD1; j_call: TRBJ2-5; v_call: TRBV7-7; cdr3_nt: TGTGCCAGCAGCTTGGGACAGGCCTTATTGGCGACCCAGTACTTC; cdr3_aa: CASSLGQALLATQYF
clone_size: .; d_call: .; j_call: TRBJ2-4; v_call: TRBV18; cdr3_nt: TGTGCCAGCTCACCAACGGGGACACCTCTAGCCAAAAACATTCAGTACTTC; cdr3_aa: CASSPTGTPLAKNIQYF
clone_size: once; d_call: TRBD1; j_call: TRBJ1-1; v_call: TRBV6-1; cdr3_nt: TGTGCCAGCAGATTACAGGGGGCGGGCACTGAAGCTTTCTTT; cdr3_aa: CASRLQGAGTEAFF
clone_size: .; d_call: .; j_call: TRBJ1-5; v_call: TRBV2; cdr3_nt: TGTGCCAGCAGTCCGGAGAGTAGGCCCCAGCATTTT; cdr3_aa: CASSPESRPQHF
clone_size: .; d_call: .; j_call: TRBJ1-1; v_call: TRBV3-1/TRBV3-2; cdr3_nt: TGTGCCAGCAGGAAACGGGAGAACACTGAAGCTTTCTTT; cdr3_aa: CASRKRENTEAFF
clone_size: .; d_call: .; j_call: TRBJ1-5; v_call: TRBV28; cdr3_nt: TGTGCCAGCAGTTCGCGAAGCAACCGGGGCAATCAGCCCCAGCATTTT; cdr3_aa: CASSSRSNRGNQPQHF
clone_size: .; d_call: .; j_call: TRBJ2-1; v_call: TRBV5-4; cdr3_nt: TGTGCCAGCAGCAAGGGACTGCCCCGAAACTTTTACAATGAGCAGTTCTTC; cdr3_aa: CASSKGLPRNFYNEQFF
clone_size: .; d_call: TRBD1; j_call: TRBJ2-3; v_call: TRBV6-2/TRBV6-3; cdr3_nt: TGTGCCAGCAGTTACCGGGACAGGGTCACAGATACGCAGTATTTT; cdr3_aa: CASSYRDRVTDTQYF
clone_size: .; d_call: .; j_call: TRBJ1-2; v_call: TRBV6-5; cdr3_nt: TGTGCCAGCAGTTACTCGGGTCGCGGAAACTTCTATGGCTACACCTTC; cdr3_aa: CASSYSGRGNFYGYTF
clone_size: .; d_call: .; j_call: TRBJ1-2; v_call: TRBV5-4; cdr3_nt: TGTGCCAGCAGCCCCCTGGGGGGGAACTATGGCTACACCTTC; cdr3_aa: CASSPLGGNYGYTF
clone_size: few; d_call: .; j_call: TRBJ2-3; v_call: TRBV7-6; cdr3_nt: TGTGCCAGCAGCCCGGGGAGCTGGGCCCCAGATACGCAGTATTTT; cdr3_aa: CASSPGSWAPDTQYF
clone_size: .; d_call: TRBD1; j_call: TRBJ1-5; v_call: TRBV7-2; cdr3_nt: TGTGCCAGCAGCTACAGGGGGCCAGGGCAGCCCCAGCATTTT; cdr3_aa: CASSYRGPGQPQHF
clone_size: .; d_call: .; j_call: TRBJ1-3; v_call: TRBV6-5; cdr3_nt: TGTGCCAGCAGCGGGGTCAGGAACTCTGGAAACACCATATATTTT; cdr3_aa: CASSGVRNSGNTIYF
clone_size: .; d_call: .; j_call: TRBJ1-1; v_call: TRBV23-1; cdr3_nt: TGCGCCAGCAGTCAATCTCGGGGCACTGAAGCTTTCTTT; cdr3_aa: CASSQSRGTEAFF
clone_size: once; d_call: .; j_call: TRBJ1-1; v_call: TRBV7-8; cdr3_nt: TGTGCCAGCAGCCCTTACAGGGAGGCTTTCTTT; cdr3_aa: CASSPYREAFF
clone_size: .; d_call: TRBD1; j_call: TRBJ1-6; v_call: TRBV7-2; cdr3_nt: TGTGCCAGTCGACAGGGGGGGAGCTCCTATAATTCACCCCTCCACTTT; cdr3_aa: CASRQGGSSYNSPLHF
clone_size: .; d_call: .; j_call: TRBJ1-5; v_call: TRBV6-2/TRBV6-3; cdr3_nt: TGTGCCAGCAGTATGCTATATAGCAATCAGCCCCAGCATTTT; cdr3_aa: CASSMLYSNQPQHF
clone_size: .; d_call: .; j_call: TRBJ1-3; v_call: TRBV10-2; cdr3_nt: TGCGCCAGCAGTGGCCCGGGAGGCTCGGGAAACACCATATATTTT; cdr3_aa: CASSGPGGSGNTIYF
clone_size: many; d_call: .; j_call: TRBJ1-1; v_call: TRBV19; cdr3_nt: TGTGCCAGTAGTTCCGGGGGTCTAATCGTCACTGAAGCTTTCTTT; cdr3_aa: CASSSGGLIVTEAFF
clone_size: .; d_call: .; j_call: TRBJ2-5; v_call: TRBV7-7; cdr3_nt: TGTGCCAGCAGCTTAGGGACTTCCCAAGAGACCCAGTACTTC; cdr3_aa: CASSLGTSQETQYF
clone_size: few; d_call: .; j_call: TRBJ1-6; v_call: TRBV10-3; cdr3_nt: TGTGCCATCAGTCCGACAGGCACCGAAGATTCACCCCTCCACTTT; cdr3_aa: CAISPTGTEDSPLHF
clone_size: .; d_call: TRBD1; j_call: TRBJ1-3; v_call: TRBV5-5; cdr3_nt: TGTGCCAGCAGCTTGCAGACAGGGACTGGAAACACCATATATTTT; cdr3_aa: CASSLQTGTGNTIYF
clone_size: .; d_call: .; j_call: TRBJ2-1; v_call: TRBV4-2; cdr3_nt: TGTGCCAGCAGCCAAGATCAGACTACCGCTGTCTACAATGAGCAGTTCTTC; cdr3_aa: CASSQDQTTAVYNEQFF